The 7 T cell receptor beta chains in this list originate from one sample, sequenced in a study of cytomegalovirus exposure and HLA in healthy donors. The primer mix had 60 Vbeta and 13 Jbeta primers. This table comes from immunoSEQ multiplex PCR, and its TCRdb copy is limited to in-frame clones, with some not included. The sample has over 150,000 clones; more than 75% are singletons. Sample: PBMCs. These receptors originate from a girl aged 5 to 17 in good health and CMV-seropositive.

This clone is a singleton in its sample. This rearrangement joins TRBV5-4 to TRBJ2-3; 9 bases map to TRBD1. V dropped 4 bases and J dropped 4; count of bases not matched to a gene: 7. Per the germline V gene, CDR1 is SGHNT and CDR2 is YYREEE (reference sequence). CDR3 length: 15 amino acids. The CDR3 is CASSRTGAGADTQYF. The CDR3 nucleotides are TGTGCCAGCAGCCGGACAGGGGCCGGGGCAGATACGCAGTATTTT.

There are a few counts of this clone. This chain connects TRBV7-2 to TRBJ2-1; D call uncertain. Germline V CDR1 and CDR2: SGHTA, FQGNSA. The CDR3 covers 12 residues. Trimming took off 2 bases at V and 6 bases at J, with 5 bases between the two ends. The DNA of the CDR3 is TGTGCCAGCAGCTTACGTCCCAATGAGCAGTTCTTC. Amino acid sequence: CASSLRPNEQFF.

In this sample, this clone turned up once. The chain couples TRBV10-3 to TRBJ1-1; tentatively, D is TRBD1 (5 bases). With 4 bases removed from V and 3 bases from J, the gap between germline ends came to 12 bases. Germline V CDR1 and CDR2: ENHRY, SYGVKD. The CDR3 is 14 amino acids. The chain's CDR3 is CAISGGWRDTEAFF. The CDR3, as DNA: TGTGCCATCAGTGGGGGCTGGCGAGACACTGAAGCTTTCTTT.

The J gene is TRBJ1-1, the V gene TRBV6-6, with 10 bases matching TRBD1. The CDR3 extends over 14 amino acids. Germline CDR1 MNHNY, CDR2 SVGAGI (reference sequence). V was clipped by 6 bases and J by 4 bases; unmatched bases: 5. The CDR3 DNA reads TGTGCCAGCAGCACGACAGGGGGCGGCACTGAAGCTTTCTTT. Translating gives CASSTTGGGTEAFF.

The rearrangement links TRBV28 to TRBJ1-2; no clear D. V was pared by 3 bases and J by 7 bases, with 12 bases between. Germline V gene lookup returns CDR1 MDHEN and CDR2 SYDVKM. There are 13 residues in the CDR3. CDR3 residues: CASSFYVIGGYTF. DNA of the CDR3: TGTGCCAGCAGTTTCTATGTGATTGGTGGCTACACCTTC.

This chain links TRBV4-2 with TRBJ1-2, with a tentative D call TRBD1 (6 bases). Trimming cost V 4 bases and J 3 bases, with 12 bases left between them. The length of the CDR3 is 14 residues. From germline, CDR1 is LGHNA and CDR2 YNFKEQ. CDR3 sequence (DNA): TGTGCCAGCAGCCGACAGGCGGAGGACTATGGCTACACCTTC. Translated: CASSRQAEDYGYTF.

The rearrangement joins TRBV11-3 to TRBJ2-5; possible D gene TRBD1, 5 bases. The J call is in doubt because the DNA end fits TRBJ2-7 better. Germline loops: CDR1 SGHNT, CDR2 YENEEA. The CDR3 extends over 14 amino acids. CDR3 sequence reads: CASSPGRETYEQYF. CDR3 sequence (DNA): TGTGCCAGCAGCCCAGGCAGGGAAACCTACGAGCAGTACTTC.